The sequence of this T cell receptor (beta chain) was determined in a study of T-cell memory formation after mild COVID-19. Points from the study as a whole: For second-wave clones that peaked at day 37, SARS-CoV-2 specificity went unverified.

A remark on this clonotype: Antigen specificity is unknown.

TCRdb used MiXCR to reprocess the 5' RACE reads, holding one entry per CDR3 protein. The table records 350,000 or so distinct CDR3 sequences, approximately 12% of them present only once. Germline V gives CDR1 SGHTA, CDR2 FQGTGA. The CDR3 is made up of 15 amino acids. The trim removed 4 bases at V and 1 base at J, leaving 2 bases unmatched. The material sequenced was PBMCs or a T cell subset sorted from them (not recorded which). The chain joins TRBV7-3 to TRBJ2-3, with TRBD1 matching 10 bases. The TCR was taken from a young man who had mild COVID-19 (a few samples of this study predate the infection). Cell type and time point are not known. The CDR3 DNA reads TGTGCCAGCAGCTCGACAGGGGGCGGCACAGATACGCAGTATTTT. The encoded protein is CASSSTGGGTDTQYF.